This TCR beta chain was retrieved from a study of T cell clonotyping in hematopoietic cell transplantation. Whole-study results and caveats: CD4 and CD8 repertoire contributions could not be separated without sorting. At the given depth, recipient repertoires were over 95% de novo clonotypes. Recipient TCR diversity dropped after transplant; expanded clonotypes rose from day 30 to 180. Graft donor and pretransplant recipient Inverse Simpson Index values predicted broader posttransplant TCR diversity.

Using immunoSEQ multiplex PCR, the repertoire was profiled, and TCRdb retains in-frame clones only, with some absent. The table lists about 36,000 clones, about 90% of them singletons. With respect to this clone: Antigen unknown.

The CDR3 is made up of 14 amino acids. The trim removed 4 bases at V and 5 bases at J, leaving 6 bases unmatched. Per the germline V gene, CDR1 is SGHNT and CDR2 is YYREEE (reference sequence). The rearrangement uses TRBV5-4 and TRBJ2-7; 10 nucleotides match TRBD1. Sequenced input: peripheral blood mononuclear cells. The sequence derives from a woman between 35 and 50 years old in good health. Some clones in this sample may be carry-over from other donors' samples. The CDR3 here is CASSRDRGRDEQYF. The CDR3 DNA follows: TGTGCCAGCAGCCGGGACAGGGGTAGGGACGAGCAGTACTTC.